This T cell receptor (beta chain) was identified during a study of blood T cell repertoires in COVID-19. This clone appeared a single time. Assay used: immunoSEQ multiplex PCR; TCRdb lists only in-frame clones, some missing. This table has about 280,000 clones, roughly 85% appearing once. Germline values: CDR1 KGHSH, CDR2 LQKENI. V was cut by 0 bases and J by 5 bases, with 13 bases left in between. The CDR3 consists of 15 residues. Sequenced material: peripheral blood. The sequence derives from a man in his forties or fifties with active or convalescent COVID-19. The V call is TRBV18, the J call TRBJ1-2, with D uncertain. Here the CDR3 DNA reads TGTGCCAGCTCACCACCGTCCCAGGAAAGTTATGGCTACACCTTC. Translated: CASSPPSQESYGYTF. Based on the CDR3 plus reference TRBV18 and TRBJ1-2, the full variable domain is NAGVMQNPRHLVRRRGQEARLRCSPMKGHSHVYWYRQLPEEGLKFMVYLQKENIIDESGMPKERFSAEFPKEGPSILRIQQVVRGDSAAYFCASSPPSQESYGYTFGSGTRLTVV.